This T cell receptor beta chain was captured by sequencing in a study of CXCR3-negative and CXCR3-positive naive CD8 T cells. For this clonotype: Its specificity is unknown.

cDNA libraries for TRB were generated by 5' RACE incorporating UMI labels. TCRdb reanalyzed the 5' RACE reads and collapses them to one entry per CDR3 protein, without DNA. The data show more than 50,000 distinct CDR3 sequences, and the top ten clones hold over 1.2%. Study results and limitations: Hydrophobicity was higher for TRB CDR3s found in CXCR3-positive naive cells than in CXCR3-negative naive cells. Both naive subsets, CXCR3-negative and CXCR3-positive, displayed similar TRBV-TRBJ usage, unlike memory cells. Surface CD5 matched across naive subsets, and TRB CDR3 properties served to infer TCR strength. Diversity proved comparably high across both naive subsets and much lower in memory CD8+ cells.

Germline values: CDR1 MDHEN, CDR2 SYDVKM. The CDR3 is 14 amino acids. The chain has TRBV28 and TRBJ2-1; TCRdb outputs TRBD1, but without DNA this stays unchecked. Sequencing was done on a sample of naive CXCR3- CD8+ T cells from blood. Subset of the sample: CD45RO-CCR7+CD27+CD95- naive CD8+ T cells lacking CXCR3 (TNR3-). This sequence was found in a human donor in good health. Some clones in this sample may be carry-over from other donors' samples. CDR3 loop: CASSEGNQGDEQFF.